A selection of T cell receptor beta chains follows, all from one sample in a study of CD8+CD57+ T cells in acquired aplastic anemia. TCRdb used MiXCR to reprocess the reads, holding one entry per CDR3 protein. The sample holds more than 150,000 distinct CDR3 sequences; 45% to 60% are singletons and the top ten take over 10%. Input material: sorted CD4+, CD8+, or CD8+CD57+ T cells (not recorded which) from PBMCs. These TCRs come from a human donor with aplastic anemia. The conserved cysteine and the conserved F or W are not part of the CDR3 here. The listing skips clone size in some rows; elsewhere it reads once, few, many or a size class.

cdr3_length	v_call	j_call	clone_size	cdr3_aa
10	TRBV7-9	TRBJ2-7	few	ASSLVWGEQY
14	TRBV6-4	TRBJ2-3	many	ASRDRVTSSTDTQY
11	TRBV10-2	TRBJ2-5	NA	ASRMTGQETQY
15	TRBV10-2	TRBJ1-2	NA	ASSSPLRQGGDYGYT
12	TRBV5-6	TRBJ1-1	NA	ASSRTGGLDEAF
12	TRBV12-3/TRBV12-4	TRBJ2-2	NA	ASAAQGYTGELF
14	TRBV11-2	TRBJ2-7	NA	ASSRPPGQGKSEQY
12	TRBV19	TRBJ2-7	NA	ASSRGLGTYEQY
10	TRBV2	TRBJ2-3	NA	ASSRQGDTQY
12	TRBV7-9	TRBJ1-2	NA	ASSPRGPLYGYT
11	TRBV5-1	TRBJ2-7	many	ASSREGSHEQY
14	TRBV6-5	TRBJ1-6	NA	ASSYSWTGGGSPLH
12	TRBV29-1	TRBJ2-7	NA	SVNRGQGGLEQY
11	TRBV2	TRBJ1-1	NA	ASSDRENTEAF
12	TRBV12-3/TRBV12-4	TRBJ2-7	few	ASRPTGRPYEQY
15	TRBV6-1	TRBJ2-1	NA	ASRARLADFDYNEQF
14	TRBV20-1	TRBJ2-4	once	SALRGQGVVKNIQY
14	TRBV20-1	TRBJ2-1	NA	SARDLGRGDYNEQF
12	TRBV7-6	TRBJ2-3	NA	ASRASGFTDTQY
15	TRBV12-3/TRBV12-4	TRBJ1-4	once	ASTWLRKTRLDEKLF
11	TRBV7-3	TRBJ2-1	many	ASSSGINNEQF
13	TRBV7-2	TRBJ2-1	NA	ASSSSGGFYNEQF
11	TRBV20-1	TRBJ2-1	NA	SGDSRMINEQF
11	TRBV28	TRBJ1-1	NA	ASSTGSRTEAF
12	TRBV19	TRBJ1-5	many	ASKRQDSNQPQH
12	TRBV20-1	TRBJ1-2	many	SATMSGTSNGYT
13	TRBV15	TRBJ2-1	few	ATSRDLAGDVTQF
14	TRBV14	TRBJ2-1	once	ASSQDHFSSYNEQF
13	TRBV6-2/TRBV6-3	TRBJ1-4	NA	ASSWTGATNEKLF
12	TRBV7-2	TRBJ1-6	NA	ASSPGVANSPLH
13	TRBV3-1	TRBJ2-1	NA	ASSLAGGGNNEQF
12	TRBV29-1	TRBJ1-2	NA	SVDDSAVNYGYT
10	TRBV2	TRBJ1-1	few	ASSDQRLSPF
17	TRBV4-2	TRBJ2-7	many	ASSPSKSPLAGLPYEQY
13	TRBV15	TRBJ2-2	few	ATSAGGLNTGELF
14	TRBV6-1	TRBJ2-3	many	ASSAGGPRDTDTQY
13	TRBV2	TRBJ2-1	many	ASRLRQGVLGEQF
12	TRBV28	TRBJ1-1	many	ASIVHQGNTEAF
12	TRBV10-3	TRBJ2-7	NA	AISEGTGNNEQY
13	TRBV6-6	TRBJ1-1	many	ASRSDLQGMTEAF
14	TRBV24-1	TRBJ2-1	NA	ATSAQEASSYNEQF
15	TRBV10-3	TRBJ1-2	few	AISDFPRTQGDYGYT
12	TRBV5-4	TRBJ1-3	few	ASSASYSGNTIY
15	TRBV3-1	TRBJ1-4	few	ASSQDRIGTGNEKLF
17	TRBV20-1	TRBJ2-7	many	SATRAGGRAGLLTYEQY
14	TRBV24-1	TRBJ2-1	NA	ATSARSGLEGNEQF
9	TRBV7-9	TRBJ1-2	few	ASSLYYGYT
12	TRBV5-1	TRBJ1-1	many	ASSEQGKGTEAF
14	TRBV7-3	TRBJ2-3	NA	ASSLGTSPNTDTQY
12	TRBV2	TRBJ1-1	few	ASRLYRENTEAF
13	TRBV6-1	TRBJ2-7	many	ASSMTNRHSYEQY
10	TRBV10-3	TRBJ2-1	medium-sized	AISDSYNEQF
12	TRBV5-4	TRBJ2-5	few	ASSLGLAQETQY
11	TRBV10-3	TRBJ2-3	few	AISGLGTDTQY
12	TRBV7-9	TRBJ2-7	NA	ASTPGKNSYEQY
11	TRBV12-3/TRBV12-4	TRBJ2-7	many	ASSFESSYEQY
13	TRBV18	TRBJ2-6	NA	ASSPSDFWANVLT
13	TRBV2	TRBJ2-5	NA	ASSETSGVQETQY